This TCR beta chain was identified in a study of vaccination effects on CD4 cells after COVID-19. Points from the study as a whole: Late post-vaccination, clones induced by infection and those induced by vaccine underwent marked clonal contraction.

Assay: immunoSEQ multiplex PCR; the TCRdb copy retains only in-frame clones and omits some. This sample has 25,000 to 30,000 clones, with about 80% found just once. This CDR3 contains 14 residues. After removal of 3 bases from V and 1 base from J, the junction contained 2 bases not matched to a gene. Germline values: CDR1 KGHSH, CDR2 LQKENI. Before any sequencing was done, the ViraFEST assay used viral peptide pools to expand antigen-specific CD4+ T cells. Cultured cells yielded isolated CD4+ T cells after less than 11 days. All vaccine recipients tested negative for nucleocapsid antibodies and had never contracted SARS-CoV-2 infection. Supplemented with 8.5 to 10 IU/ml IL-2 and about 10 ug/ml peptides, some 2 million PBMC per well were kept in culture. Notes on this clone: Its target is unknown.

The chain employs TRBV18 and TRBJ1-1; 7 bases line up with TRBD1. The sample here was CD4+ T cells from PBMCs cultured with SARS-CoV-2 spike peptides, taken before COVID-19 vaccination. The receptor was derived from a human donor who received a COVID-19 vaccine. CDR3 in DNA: TGTGCCAGCTCACCGACAGGGCAGAACACTGAAGCTTTCTTT. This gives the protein CASSPTGQNTEAFF.